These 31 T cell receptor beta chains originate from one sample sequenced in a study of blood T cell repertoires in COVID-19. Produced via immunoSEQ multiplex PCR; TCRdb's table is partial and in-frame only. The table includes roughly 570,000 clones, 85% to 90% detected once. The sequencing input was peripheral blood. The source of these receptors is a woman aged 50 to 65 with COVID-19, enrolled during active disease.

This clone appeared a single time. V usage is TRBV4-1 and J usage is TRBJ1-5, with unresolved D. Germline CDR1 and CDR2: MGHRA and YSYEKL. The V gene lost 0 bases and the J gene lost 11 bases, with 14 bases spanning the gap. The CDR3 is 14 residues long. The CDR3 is CASSQDRELGAQHF. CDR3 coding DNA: TGCGCCAGCAGCCAAGATCGTGAGCTCGGGGCCCAGCATTTT.

The CDR3 region has the DNA TGTGCCTGGAGTGCTGGTAGCTACGAGCAGTACTTC. Translated, it gives CAWSAGSYEQYF. The chain recombines TRBV30 with TRBJ2-7; D call uncertain. Per germline, CDR1 GTSNPN and CDR2 SVGIG (reference sequence). This CDR3 region has 12 residues. Trimming pared 1 base from V and 3 bases from J, leaving 7 bases between.

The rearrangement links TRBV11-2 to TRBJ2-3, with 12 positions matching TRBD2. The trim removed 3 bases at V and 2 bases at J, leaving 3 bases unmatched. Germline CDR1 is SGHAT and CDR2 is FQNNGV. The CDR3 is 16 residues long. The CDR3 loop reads CASSFTSGGFTDTQYF. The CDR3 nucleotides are TGTGCCAGCAGCTTTACTAGCGGGGGGTTCACAGATACGCAGTATTTT.

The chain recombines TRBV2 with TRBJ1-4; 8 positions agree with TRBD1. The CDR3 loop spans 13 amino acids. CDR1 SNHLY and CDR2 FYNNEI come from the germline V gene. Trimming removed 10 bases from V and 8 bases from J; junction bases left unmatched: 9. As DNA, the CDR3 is TGTGCCATCGCCAGGGGGCTGGGGGAAAAACTGTTTTTT. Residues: CAIARGLGEKLFF.

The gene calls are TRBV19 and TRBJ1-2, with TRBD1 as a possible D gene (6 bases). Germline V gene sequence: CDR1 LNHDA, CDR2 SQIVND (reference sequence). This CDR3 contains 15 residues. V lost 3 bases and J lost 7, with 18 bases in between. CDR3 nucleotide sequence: TGTGCCAGTAGTATGAGTTGGACAGCCAAGGGTGGCTACACCTTC. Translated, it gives CASSMSWTAKGGYTF.

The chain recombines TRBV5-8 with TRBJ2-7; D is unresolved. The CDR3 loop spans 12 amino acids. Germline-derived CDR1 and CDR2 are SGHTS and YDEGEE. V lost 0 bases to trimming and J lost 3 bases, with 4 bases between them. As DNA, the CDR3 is TGTGCCAGCAGCTTGGCAATCTACGAGCAGTACTTC. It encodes CASSLAIYEQYF.

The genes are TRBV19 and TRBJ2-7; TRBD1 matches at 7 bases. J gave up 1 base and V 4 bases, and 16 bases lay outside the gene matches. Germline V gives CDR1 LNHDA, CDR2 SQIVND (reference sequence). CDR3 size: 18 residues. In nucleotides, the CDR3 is TGTGCCAGTAGTAGCCGTTACAGGGGTCTCGATGGATCCTACGAGCAGTACTTC. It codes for CASSSRYRGLDGSYEQYF. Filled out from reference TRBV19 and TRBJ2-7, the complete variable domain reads DGGITQSPKYLFRKEGQNVTLSCEQNLNHDAMYWYRQDPGQGLRLIYYSQIVNDFQKGDIAEGYSVSREKKESFPLTVTSAQKNPTAFYLCASSSRYRGLDGSYEQYFGPGTRLTVT.

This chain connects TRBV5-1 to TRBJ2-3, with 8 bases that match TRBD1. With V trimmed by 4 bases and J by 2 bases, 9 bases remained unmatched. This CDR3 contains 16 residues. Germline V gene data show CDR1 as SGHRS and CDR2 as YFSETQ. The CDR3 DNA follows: TGCGCCAGCAGCCAAATACTGACAGGGGCCACAGATACGCAGTATTTT. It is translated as CASSQILTGATDTQYF. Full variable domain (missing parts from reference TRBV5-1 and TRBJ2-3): KAGVTQTPRYLIKTRGQQVTLSCSPISGHRSVSWYQQTPGQGLQFLFEYFSETQRNKGNFPGRFSGRQFSNSRSEMNVSTLELGDSALYLCASSQILTGATDTQYFGPGTRLTVL.

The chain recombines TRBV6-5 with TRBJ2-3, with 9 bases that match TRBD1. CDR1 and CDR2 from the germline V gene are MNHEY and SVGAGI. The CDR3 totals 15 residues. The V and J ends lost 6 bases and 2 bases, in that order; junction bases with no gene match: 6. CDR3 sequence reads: CASRHRDRDTDTQYF. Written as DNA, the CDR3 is TGTGCCAGCAGACACCGGGACAGGGACACAGATACGCAGTATTTT.

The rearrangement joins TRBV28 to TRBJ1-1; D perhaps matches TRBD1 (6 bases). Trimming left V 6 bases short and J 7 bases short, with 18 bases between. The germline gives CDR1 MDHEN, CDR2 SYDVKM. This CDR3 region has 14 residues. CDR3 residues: CASRRRTDSLEAFF. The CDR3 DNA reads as TGTGCCAGCAGAAGAAGGACAGACAGCCTTGAAGCTTTCTTT. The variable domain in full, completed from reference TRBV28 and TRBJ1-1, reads DVKVTQSSRYLVKRTGEKVFLECVQDMDHENMFWYRQDPGLGLRLIYFSYDVKMKEKGDIPEGYSVSREKKERFSLILESASTNQTSMYLCASRRRTDSLEAFFGQGTRLTVV.

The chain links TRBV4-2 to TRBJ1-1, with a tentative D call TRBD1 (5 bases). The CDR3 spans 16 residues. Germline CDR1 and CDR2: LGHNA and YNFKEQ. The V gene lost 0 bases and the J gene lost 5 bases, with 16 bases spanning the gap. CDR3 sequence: CASSQDFGRVWTEAFF. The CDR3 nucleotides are TGTGCCAGCAGCCAAGATTTCGGCAGGGTGTGGACTGAAGCTTTCTTT.

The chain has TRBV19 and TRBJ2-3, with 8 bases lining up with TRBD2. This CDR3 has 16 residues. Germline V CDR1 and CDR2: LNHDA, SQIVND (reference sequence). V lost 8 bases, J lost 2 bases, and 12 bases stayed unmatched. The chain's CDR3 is CASRERAGVNTDTQYF. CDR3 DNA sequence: TGTGCCAGTCGTGAAAGAGCGGGGGTAAACACAGATACGCAGTATTTT.

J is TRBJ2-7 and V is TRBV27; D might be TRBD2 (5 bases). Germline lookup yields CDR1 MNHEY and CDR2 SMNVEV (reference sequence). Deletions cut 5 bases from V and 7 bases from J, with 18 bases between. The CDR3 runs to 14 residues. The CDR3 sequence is CASSQGSVRGEQYF. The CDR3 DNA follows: TGTGCCAGCAGTCAAGGATCAGTTCGGGGAGAGCAGTACTTC.

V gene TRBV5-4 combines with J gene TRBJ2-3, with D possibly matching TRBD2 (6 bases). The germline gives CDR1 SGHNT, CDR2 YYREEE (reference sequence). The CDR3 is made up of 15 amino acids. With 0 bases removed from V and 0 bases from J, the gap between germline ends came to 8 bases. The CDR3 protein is CASSLERGSTDTQYF. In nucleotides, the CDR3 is TGTGCCAGCAGCTTGGAACGGGGGAGCACAGATACGCAGTATTTT.

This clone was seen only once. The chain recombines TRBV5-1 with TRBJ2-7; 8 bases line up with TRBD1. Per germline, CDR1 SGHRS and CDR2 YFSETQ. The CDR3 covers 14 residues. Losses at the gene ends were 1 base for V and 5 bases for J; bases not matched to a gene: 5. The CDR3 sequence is CASSLHPDRDEQYF. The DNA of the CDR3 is TGCGCCAGCAGCTTGCACCCGGACAGGGACGAGCAGTACTTC.

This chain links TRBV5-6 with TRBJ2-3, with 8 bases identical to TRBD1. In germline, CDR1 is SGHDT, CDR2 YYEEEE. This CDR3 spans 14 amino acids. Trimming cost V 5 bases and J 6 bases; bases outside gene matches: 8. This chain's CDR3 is CASRPTGARDTQYF. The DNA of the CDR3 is TGTGCCAGCAGACCGACAGGGGCCAGGGATACGCAGTATTTT.

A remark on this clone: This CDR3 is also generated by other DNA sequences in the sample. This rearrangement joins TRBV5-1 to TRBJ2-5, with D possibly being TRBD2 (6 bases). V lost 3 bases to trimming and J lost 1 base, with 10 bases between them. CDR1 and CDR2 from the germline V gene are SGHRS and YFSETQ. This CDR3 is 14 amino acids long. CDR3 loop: CASSSGGAQETQYF. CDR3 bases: TGCGCCAGCAGCTCCGGCGGGGCCCAAGAGACCCAGTACTTC.

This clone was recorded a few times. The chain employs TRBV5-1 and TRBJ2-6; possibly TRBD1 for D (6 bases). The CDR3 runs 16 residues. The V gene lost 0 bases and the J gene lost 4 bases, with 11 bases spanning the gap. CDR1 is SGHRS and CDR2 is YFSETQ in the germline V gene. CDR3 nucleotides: TGCGCCAGCAGCTTGGCCGCAGGGGTCGGGGCCAACGTCCTGACTTTC. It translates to CASSLAAGVGANVLTF.

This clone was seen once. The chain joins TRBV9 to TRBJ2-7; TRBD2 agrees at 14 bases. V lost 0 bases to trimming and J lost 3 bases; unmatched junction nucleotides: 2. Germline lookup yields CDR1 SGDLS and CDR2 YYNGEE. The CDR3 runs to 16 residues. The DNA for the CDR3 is TGTGCCAGCAGCGTAGGACTAGCGGGGGGGGTCTACGAGCAGTACTTC. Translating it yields CASSVGLAGGVYEQYF.

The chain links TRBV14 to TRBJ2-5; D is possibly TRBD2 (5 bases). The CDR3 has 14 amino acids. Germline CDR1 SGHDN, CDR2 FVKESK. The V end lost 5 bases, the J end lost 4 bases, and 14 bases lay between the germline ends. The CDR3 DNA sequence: TGTGCCAGCAGCAAATTTGGACGGGGAGAGACCCAGTACTTC. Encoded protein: CASSKFGRGETQYF.

The CDR3 DNA sequence: TGCGCCAGCAGCTTGGTCGGAGGATCTGGGGCCAACGTCCTGACTTTC. Translating gives CASSLVGGSGANVLTF. The chain carries TRBV5-1 and TRBJ2-6; D possibly corresponds to TRBD2 (5 bases). This CDR3 comprises 16 residues. Trimming shortened V by 0 bases and J by 1 base, and 8 bases separated the two germline ends. From germline, CDR1 is SGHRS and CDR2 YFSETQ.

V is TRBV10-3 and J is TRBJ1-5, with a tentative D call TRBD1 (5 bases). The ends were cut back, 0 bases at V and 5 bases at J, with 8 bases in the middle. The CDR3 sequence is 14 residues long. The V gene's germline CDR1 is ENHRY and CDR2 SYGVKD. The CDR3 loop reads CAISESLGDQPQHF. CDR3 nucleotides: TGTGCCATCAGTGAGTCCCTAGGGGATCAGCCCCAGCATTTT.

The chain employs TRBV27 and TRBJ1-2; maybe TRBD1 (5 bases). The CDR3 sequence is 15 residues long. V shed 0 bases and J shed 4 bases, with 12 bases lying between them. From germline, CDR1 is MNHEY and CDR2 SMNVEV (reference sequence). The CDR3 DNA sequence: TGTGCCAGCAGTTTATCGATCGGGGGACGCTATGGCTACACCTTC. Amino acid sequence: CASSLSIGGRYGYTF.

The CDR3 region has the DNA TGCAGCGTTGTGGGACACTACACTGAAGCTTTCTTT. It translates to CSVVGHYTEAFF. The V and J genes are TRBV29-1 and TRBJ1-1; TRBD1 might be the D (6 bases). CDR1 and CDR2 (germline): SQVTM, ANQGSEA. With 4 bases removed from V and 3 bases from J, the gap between germline ends came to 9 bases. This CDR3 is built from 12 residues.

CDR3 DNA sequence: TGTGCCAGTAGTATATGGGCAGCTCAGAACTATGGCTACACCTTC. It yields the protein CASSIWAAQNYGYTF. The genes are TRBV19 and TRBJ1-2, with no clear D. CDR1 and CDR2 (germline): LNHDA, SQIVND (reference sequence). The CDR3 covers 15 residues. V lost 2 bases, J lost 2 bases, and 12 bases lay in between.

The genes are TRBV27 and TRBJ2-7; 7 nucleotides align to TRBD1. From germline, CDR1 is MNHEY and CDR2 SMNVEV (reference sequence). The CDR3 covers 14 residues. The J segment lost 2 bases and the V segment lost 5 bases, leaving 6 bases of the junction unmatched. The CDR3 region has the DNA TGTGCCAGCAGTCGACAGACAGGGCCCTACGAGCAGTACTTC. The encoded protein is CASSRQTGPYEQYF.

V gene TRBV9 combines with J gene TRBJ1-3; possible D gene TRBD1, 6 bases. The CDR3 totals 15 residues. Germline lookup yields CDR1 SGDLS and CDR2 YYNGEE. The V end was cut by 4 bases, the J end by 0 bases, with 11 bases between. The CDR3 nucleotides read TGTGCCAGCAGCCCTCGACAGGTCTCTGGAAACACCATATATTTT. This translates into CASSPRQVSGNTIYF.

Here the CDR3 reads CASSPDRDTQYF. In DNA form, the CDR3 reads TGTGCCAGCAGCCCGGACAGGGATACGCAGTATTTT. The rearrangement uses TRBV13 and TRBJ2-3, with 7 bases matching TRBD1. Trimming at V came to 5 bases and at J to 6 bases, leaving 2 bases not matched to a gene. The CDR3 loop spans 12 amino acids. Germline V gene data show CDR1 as PRHDT and CDR2 as FYEKMQ (reference sequence).

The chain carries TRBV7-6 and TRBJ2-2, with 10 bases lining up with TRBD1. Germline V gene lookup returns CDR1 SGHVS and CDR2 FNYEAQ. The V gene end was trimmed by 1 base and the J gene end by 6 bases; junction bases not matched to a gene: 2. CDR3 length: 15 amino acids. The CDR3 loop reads CASSLGTGGPGELFF. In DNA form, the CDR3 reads TGTGCCAGCAGCTTAGGGACAGGGGGGCCCGGGGAGCTGTTTTTT.

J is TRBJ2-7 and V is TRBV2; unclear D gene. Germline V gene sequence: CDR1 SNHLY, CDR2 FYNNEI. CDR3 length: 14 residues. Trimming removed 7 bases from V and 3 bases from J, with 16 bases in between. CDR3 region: CASMYFGGNYEQYF. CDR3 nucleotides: TGTGCCAGCATGTACTTTGGCGGAAACTACGAGCAGTACTTC.

CDR3 coding DNA: TGCAGTGCTACCATACGGGGAGAAGCTTTCTTT. Translated: CSATIRGEAFF. The rearrangement links TRBV20-1 to TRBJ1-1; D unclear. Trimming took 4 bases from V and 8 from J, leaving 11 bases between them. The CDR3 extends over 11 amino acids. CDR1 and CDR2 (germline): DFQATT, SNEGSKA (reference sequence).